This TCR beta chain was recorded in a study of molecular identifiers for immune sequencing clone quantification. The CDR3 loop spans 15 amino acids. The V gene lost 3 bases and the J gene lost 4 bases, with 14 bases spanning the gap. CD8+CD4-CCR7+CD45RA+ cells were sorted as naive CD8 T cells. Whole-study results and caveats: The study reportedly detected spiked Jurkat TCR RNA from one cell among about 970,000 naive cells. Highly expanded clone sizes could end up underestimated if a barcode were shared by identical TCR molecules.

TCRdb passed the PCR reads through MiXCR, listing each CDR3 protein once. The repertoire holds about 640,000 distinct CDR3 sequences, with about 20% as singletons. This clonotype was recorded many times. Its cognate antigen is unknown. Sequenced input: naive CD8+ T cells from blood, with Jurkat cell RNA spiked in. Documented subset: FACS-sorted CD8+CD4-CCR7+CD45RA+ naive T cells. The rearrangement joins TRBV12-3 or TRBV12-4 to TRBJ2-3; D is unclear. This TCR was recovered from a human donor in good health. Some libraries in this study had Jurkat cell RNA spiked in. The CDR3 sequence is CASSLRRFQADTQYF. The DNA of the CDR3 is TGTGCCAGCAGTTTGAGGCGGTTTCAGGCAGATACGCAGTATTTT.